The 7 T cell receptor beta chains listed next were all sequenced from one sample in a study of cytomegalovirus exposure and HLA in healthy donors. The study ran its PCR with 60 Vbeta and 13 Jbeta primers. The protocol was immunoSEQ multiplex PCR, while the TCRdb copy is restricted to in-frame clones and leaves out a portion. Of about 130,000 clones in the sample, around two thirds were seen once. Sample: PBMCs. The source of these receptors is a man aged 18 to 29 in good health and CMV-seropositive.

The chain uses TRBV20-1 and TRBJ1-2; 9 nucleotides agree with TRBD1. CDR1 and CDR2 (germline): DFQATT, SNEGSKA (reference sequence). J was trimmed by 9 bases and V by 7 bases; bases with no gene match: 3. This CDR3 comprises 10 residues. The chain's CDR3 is CSGGQGSYTF. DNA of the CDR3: TGCAGTGGGGGACAGGGTAGCTACACCTTC.

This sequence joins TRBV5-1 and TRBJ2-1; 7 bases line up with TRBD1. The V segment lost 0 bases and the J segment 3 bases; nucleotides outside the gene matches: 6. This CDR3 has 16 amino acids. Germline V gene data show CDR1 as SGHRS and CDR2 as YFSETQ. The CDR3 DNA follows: TGCGCCAGCAGCTTGGCCGACAGGGTTATCTACAATGAGCAGTTCTTC. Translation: CASSLADRVIYNEQFF.

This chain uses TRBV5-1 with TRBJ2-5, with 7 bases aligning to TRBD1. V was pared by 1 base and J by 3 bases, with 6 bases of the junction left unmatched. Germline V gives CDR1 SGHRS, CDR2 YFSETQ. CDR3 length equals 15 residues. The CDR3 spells CASSLPQGPEETQYF. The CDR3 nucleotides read TGCGCCAGCAGCTTGCCACAGGGGCCTGAAGAGACCCAGTACTTC.

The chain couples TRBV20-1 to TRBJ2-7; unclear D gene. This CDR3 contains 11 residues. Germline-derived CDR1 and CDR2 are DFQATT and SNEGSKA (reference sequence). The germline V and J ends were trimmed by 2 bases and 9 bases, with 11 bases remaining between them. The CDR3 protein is CSARLGSGQYF. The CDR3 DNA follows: TGCAGTGCTAGACTAGGCTCGGGGCAGTACTTC.

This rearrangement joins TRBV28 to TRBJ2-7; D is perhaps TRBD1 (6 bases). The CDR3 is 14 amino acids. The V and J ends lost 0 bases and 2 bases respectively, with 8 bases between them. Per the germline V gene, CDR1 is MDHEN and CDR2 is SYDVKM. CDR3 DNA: TGTGCCAGCAGTTTATGGGACAGAGCCTACGAGCAGTACTTC. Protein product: CASSLWDRAYEQYF.

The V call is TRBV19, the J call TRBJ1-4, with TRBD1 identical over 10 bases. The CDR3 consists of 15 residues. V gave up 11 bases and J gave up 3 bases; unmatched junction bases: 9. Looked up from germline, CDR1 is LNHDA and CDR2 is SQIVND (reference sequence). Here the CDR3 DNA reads TGTGCCGCCCAGTTTGGGACAGGGGCTAATGAAAAACTGTTTTTT. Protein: CAAQFGTGANEKLFF.

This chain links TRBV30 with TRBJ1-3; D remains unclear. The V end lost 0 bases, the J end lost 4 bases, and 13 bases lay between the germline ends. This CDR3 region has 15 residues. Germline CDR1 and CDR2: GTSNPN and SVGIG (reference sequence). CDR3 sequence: CAWSVLLGEGNTIYF. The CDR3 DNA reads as TGTGCCTGGAGTGTCCTTCTAGGTGAAGGAAACACCATATATTTT.